These 7 T cell receptor beta chains originate from one sample sequenced in a study of pediatric ulcerative colitis. The repertoire was sequenced with immunoSEQ multiplex PCR; TCRdb's copy has only in-frame clones and lacks some. Altogether 12,000 to 15,000 clones are present, approximately 90% being singletons, with the ten largest covering approximately 1%. Sequencing input: blood. Source of these receptors: a boy aged 5 to 17 with moderate ulcerative colitis.

The J gene is TRBJ1-2, the V gene TRBV6-5; 7 bases match TRBD1. Trimming at V came to 2 bases and at J to 5 bases, leaving 8 bases not matched to a gene. The CDR3 runs 15 residues. In germline, CDR1 is MNHEY, CDR2 SVGAGI. CDR3 amino acids: CASSYTSGTVYGYTF. The CDR3 region has the DNA TGTGCCAGCAGTTACACATCCGGGACAGTTTATGGCTACACCTTC.

The sample holds one count of this clone. The genes are TRBV9 and TRBJ1-2, with no clear D. The V gene lost 0 bases and the J gene lost 5 bases, with 8 bases spanning the gap. The CDR3 runs 13 residues. Germline-derived CDR1 and CDR2 are SGDLS and YYNGEE. CDR3 protein: CASSVDRGYGYTF. The DNA for the CDR3 is TGTGCCAGCAGCGTAGACAGAGGATATGGCTACACCTTC.

This clone was seen just once. The chain carries TRBV6-1 and TRBJ1-1; D is uncertain. V lost 3 bases and J 11 bases, leaving 4 bases between the germline ends. The CDR3 has 9 residues. Per the germline V gene, CDR1 is MNHNS and CDR2 is SASEGT. The chain's CDR3 is CASSEKAFF. CDR3 DNA: TGTGCCAGCAGTGAGAAGGCTTTCTTT.

The V gene is TRBV7-8, the J gene TRBJ2-7; D is ambiguous. The CDR3 contains 16 residues. CDR1 is SGHVS, CDR2 FQNEAQ, per germline. Trimming cost V 2 bases and J 7 bases, with 21 bases left between them. The CDR3 DNA reads TGTGCCAGCAGCTTATCGCCGGTAATAAACGTAAGGGAGCAGTACTTC. Translating gives CASSLSPVINVREQYF.

The rearrangement links TRBV11-2 to TRBJ2-7; no firm D call. Per the germline V gene, CDR1 is SGHAT and CDR2 is FQNNGV. CDR3 length equals 12 residues. The V end lost 0 bases, the J end lost 6 bases, and 6 bases lay between the germline ends. This chain's CDR3 is CASSLEYGEQYF. CDR3 sequence (DNA): TGTGCCAGCAGCTTAGAATACGGCGAGCAGTACTTC. Full variable domain (rest looked up from reference TRBV11-2 and TRBJ2-7): EAGVAQSPRYKIIEKRQSVAFWCNPISGHATLYWYQQILGQGPKLLIQFQNNGVVDDSQLPKDRFSAERLKGVDSTLKIQPAKLEDSAVYLCASSLEYGEQYFGPGTRLTVT.

This chain connects TRBV30 to TRBJ2-1; 13 nucleotides match TRBD2. Germline lookup yields CDR1 GTSNPN and CDR2 SVGIG (reference sequence). Trimming cost V 0 bases and J 2 bases; bases outside gene matches: 1. This CDR3 region has 16 residues. The CDR3 bases are TGTGCCTGGAGTGTCGGGACTAGCGGGGCCTACAATGAGCAGTTCTTC. The encoded protein is CAWSVGTSGAYNEQFF.

The chain combines TRBV14 with TRBJ2-3; 8 bases map to TRBD2. The CDR3 is 15 residues long. Germline CDR1 reads SGHDN; CDR2 reads FVKESK. After removal of 4 bases from V and 0 bases from J, the junction contained 3 bases not matched to a gene. CDR3 in amino acids: CASSPTSASTDTQYF. The CDR3 bases are TGTGCCAGCAGCCCGACTAGCGCTAGCACAGATACGCAGTATTTT.